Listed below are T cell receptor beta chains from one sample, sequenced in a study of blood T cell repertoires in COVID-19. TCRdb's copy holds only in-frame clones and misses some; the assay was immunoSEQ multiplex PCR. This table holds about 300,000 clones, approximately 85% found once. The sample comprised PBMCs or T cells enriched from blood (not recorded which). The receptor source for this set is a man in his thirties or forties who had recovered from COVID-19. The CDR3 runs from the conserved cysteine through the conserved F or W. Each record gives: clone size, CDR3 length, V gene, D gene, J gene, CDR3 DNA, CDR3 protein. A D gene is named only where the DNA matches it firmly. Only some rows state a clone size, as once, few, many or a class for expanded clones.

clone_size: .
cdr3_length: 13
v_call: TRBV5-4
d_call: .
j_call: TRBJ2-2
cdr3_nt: TGTGCCAGCAGCTATCGCGAATCCGGGGAGCTGTTTTTT
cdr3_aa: CASSYRESGELFF

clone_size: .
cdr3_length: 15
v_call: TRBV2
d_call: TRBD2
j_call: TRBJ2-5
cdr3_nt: TGTGCCAGCAAGATAGCGGGGGAGTCTGGAGAGACCCAGTACTTC
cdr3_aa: CASKIAGESGETQYF

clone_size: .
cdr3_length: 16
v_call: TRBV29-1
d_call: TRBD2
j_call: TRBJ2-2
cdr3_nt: TGCAGCGTCCACACTAGCGGGGGGACGAACACCGGGGAGCTGTTTTTT
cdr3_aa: CSVHTSGGTNTGELFF

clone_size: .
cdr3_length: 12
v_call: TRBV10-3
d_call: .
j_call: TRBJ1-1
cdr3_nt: TGTGCCATCTCGTCAGGGCGAACTGAAGCTTTCTTT
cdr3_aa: CAISSGRTEAFF

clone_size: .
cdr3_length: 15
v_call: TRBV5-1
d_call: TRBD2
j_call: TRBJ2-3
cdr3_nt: TGCGCCAGCACCCCCCAGCGGGGCAGCACAGATACGCAGTATTTT
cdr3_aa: CASTPQRGSTDTQYF

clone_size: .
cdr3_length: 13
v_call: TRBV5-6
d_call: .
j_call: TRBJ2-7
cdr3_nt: TGTGCCAGCAGCCGGGACACCTCCTACGAGCAGTACTTC
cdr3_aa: CASSRDTSYEQYF

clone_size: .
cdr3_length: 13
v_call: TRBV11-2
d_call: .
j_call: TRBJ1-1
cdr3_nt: TGTGCCAGCAGACCTTTGGGGCGAACTGAAGCTTTCTTT
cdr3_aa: CASRPLGRTEAFF

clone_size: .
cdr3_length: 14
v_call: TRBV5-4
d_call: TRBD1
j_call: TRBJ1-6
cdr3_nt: TGTGCCAGCAGCTGGGGGACAGGGGGTGGACCCCTCCACTTT
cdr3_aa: CASSWGTGGGPLHF

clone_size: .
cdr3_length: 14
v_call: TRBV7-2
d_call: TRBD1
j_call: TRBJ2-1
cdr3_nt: TGTGCCAGCAGCCCGGACAGGGGGCGAGTTGAGCAGTTCTTC
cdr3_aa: CASSPDRGRVEQFF

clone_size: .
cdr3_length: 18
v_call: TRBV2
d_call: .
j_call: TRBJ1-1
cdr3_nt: TGTGCCAGCAGAGGACCGGGATACACATCCTTTGGGGACACTGAAGCTTTCTTT
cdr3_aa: CASRGPGYTSFGDTEAFF

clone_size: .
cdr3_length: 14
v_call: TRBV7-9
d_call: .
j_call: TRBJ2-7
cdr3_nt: TGTGCCAGCAGCCACACCCGACAGTTCAACGAGCAGTACTTC
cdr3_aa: CASSHTRQFNEQYF

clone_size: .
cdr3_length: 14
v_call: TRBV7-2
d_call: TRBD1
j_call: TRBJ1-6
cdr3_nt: TGTGCCAGCAGACTAGACAGGGTTCGGTCACCCCTCCACTTT
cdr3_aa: CASRLDRVRSPLHF

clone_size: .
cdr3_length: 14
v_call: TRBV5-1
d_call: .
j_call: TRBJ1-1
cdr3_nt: TGCGCCAGCAGCTTGTTCGGGATGGGCACTGAAGCTTTCTTT
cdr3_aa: CASSLFGMGTEAFF

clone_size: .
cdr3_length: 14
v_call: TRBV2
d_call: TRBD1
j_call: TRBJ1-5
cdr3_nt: TGTGCCAGCAGTGGGACAGGGGGCAATCAGCCCCAGCATTTT
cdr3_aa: CASSGTGGNQPQHF

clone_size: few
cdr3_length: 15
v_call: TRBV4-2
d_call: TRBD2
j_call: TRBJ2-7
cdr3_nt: TGTGCCAGCAGCCAAGAACGTACTAGCGGCTACGAGCAGTACTTC
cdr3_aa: CASSQERTSGYEQYF

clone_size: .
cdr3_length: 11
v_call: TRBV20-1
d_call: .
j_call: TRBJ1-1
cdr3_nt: TGCAGGGCTATCCAGGACACTGAAGCTTTCTTT
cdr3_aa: CRAIQDTEAFF

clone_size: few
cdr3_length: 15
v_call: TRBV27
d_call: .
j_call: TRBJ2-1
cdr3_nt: TGTGCCACCCATAGCGGCGATAGCTCCTACAATGAGCAGTTCTTC
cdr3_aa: CATHSGDSSYNEQFF

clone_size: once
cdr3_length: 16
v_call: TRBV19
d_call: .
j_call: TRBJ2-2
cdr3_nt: TGTGCCAGTAGTATCACCCAGGGATCAAACACCGGGGAGCTGTTTTTT
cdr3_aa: CASSITQGSNTGELFF

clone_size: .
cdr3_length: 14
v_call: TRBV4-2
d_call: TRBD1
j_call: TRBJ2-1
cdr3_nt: TGTGCCAGCAGCCCCCTGACAGGGGTAGGTGAGCAGTTCTTC
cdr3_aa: CASSPLTGVGEQFF

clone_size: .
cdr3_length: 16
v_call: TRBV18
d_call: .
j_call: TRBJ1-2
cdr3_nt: TGTGCCAGCTCACCACGGGGGGGGCCGTCTAACTATGGCTACACCTTC
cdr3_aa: CASSPRGGPSNYGYTF

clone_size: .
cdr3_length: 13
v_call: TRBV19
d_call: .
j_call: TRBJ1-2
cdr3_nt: TGTGCCAGTAGTATAGAGGGCCTCTATGGCTACACCTTC
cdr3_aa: CASSIEGLYGYTF

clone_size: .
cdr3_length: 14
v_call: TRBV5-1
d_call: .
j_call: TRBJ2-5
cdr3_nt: TGCGCCAGCAGCTTGGCCACACAGCAAGAGACCCAGTACTTC
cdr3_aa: CASSLATQQETQYF

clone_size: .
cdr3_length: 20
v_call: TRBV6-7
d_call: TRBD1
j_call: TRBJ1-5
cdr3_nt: TGTGCCAGCAGTTACCCCGAAACCGACAGGGCCCTAAGCGGCAATCAGCCCCAGCATTTT
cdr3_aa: CASSYPETDRALSGNQPQHF

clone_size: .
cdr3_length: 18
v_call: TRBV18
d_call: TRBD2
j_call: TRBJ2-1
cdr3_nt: TGTGCCAGCTCCCCGAAGATTAGCGGGGGGGCGACAGGGAATGAGCAGTTCTTC
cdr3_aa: CASSPKISGGATGNEQFF

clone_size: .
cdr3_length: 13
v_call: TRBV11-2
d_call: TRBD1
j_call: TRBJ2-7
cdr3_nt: TGTGCCAGCAGGTTGACAGGGTTCTACGAGCAGTACTTC
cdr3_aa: CASRLTGFYEQYF

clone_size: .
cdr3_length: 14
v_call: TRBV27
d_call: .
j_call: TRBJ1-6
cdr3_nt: TGTGCCAGCAGTTTATATGTCGGGGGTTCACCCCTCCACTTT
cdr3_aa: CASSLYVGGSPLHF

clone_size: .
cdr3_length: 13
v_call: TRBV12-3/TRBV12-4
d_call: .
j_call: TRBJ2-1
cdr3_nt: TGTGCCAGCAGGACAGCGAAATCCAATGAGCAGTTCTTC
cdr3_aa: CASRTAKSNEQFF

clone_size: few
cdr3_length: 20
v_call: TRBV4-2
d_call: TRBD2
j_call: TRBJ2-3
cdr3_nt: TGTGCCAGCAGCCAAGATCCCCCCAGTGGTGCGGGGGGGCGGACAGATACGCAGTATTTT
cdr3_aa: CASSQDPPSGAGGRTDTQYF

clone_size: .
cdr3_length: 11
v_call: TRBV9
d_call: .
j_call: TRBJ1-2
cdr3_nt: TGTGCCAGCAGCGGGCCCAATGGCTACACCTTC
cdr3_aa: CASSGPNGYTF

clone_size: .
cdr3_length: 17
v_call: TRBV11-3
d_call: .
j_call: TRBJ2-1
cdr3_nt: TGTGCCAGCAGCGCCGCGGGTCTGGCGAGCTCCTACAATGAGCAGTTCTTC
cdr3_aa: CASSAAGLASSYNEQFF

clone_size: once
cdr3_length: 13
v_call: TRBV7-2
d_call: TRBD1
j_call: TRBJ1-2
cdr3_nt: TGTGCCAGCAGCTCAGGACAGGGCTATGGCTACACCTTC
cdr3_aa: CASSSGQGYGYTF

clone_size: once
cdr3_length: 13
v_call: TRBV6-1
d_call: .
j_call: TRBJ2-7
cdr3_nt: TGTGCCAGCAGTGAAATTGGGGGGACGGAGCAGTACTTC
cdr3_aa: CASSEIGGTEQYF

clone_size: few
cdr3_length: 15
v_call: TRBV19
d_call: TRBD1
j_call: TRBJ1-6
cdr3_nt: TGTGCCAGTAGTATAGTCTGGACAGGGAATTCACCCCTCCACTTT
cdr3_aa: CASSIVWTGNSPLHF

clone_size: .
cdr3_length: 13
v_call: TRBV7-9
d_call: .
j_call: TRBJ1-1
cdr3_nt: TGTGCCAGCAGCTTAGTTCTGCAGGCTGAAGCTTTCTTT
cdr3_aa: CASSLVLQAEAFF

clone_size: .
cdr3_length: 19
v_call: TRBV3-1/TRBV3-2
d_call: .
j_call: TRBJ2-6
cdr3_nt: TGTGCCAGCAGCCTAGAAGCCACTCAACGGAGCTCTGGGGCCAACGTCCTGACTTTC
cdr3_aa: CASSLEATQRSSGANVLTF

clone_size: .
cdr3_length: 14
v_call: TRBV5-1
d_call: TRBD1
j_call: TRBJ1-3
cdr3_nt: TGCGCCAGCAGCTTGGACAGGGGAGGAAACACCATATATTTT
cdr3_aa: CASSLDRGGNTIYF

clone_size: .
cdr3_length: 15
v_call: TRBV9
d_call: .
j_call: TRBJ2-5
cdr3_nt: TGTGCCAGCAGCAAAAATGAAGGGACACTAGAGACCCAGTACTTC
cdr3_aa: CASSKNEGTLETQYF

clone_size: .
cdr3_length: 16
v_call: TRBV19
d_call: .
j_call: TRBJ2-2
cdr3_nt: TGTGCCAGTACTAGGACTGGCAGTGCGAACACCGGGGAGCTGTTTTTT
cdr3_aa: CASTRTGSANTGELFF

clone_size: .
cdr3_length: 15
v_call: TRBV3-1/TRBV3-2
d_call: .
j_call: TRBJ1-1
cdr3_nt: TGTGCCAGCAGCCTCCGAGGGAGGGGCGGCTCTGAAGCTTTCTTT
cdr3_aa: CASSLRGRGGSEAFF

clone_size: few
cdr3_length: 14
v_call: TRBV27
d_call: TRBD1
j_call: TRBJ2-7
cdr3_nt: TGTGCCAGCAGTCTAGAACCCGGGACAGGGGTGAAGTACTTC
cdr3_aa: CASSLEPGTGVKYF

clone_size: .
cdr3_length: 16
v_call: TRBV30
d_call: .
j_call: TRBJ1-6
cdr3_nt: TGTGCCTGGAGGGGGGACGGGAGCTCCTATAATTCACCCCTCCACTTT
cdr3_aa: CAWRGDGSSYNSPLHF

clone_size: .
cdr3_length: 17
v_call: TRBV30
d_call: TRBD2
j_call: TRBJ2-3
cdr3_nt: TGTGCCTGGAGTGTATGGCTAGCGGGGGCCTACACAGATACGCAGTATTTT
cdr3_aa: CAWSVWLAGAYTDTQYF

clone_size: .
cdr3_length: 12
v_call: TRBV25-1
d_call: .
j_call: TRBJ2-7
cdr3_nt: TGTGCCAGAAACAGGGTCAACTACGAGCAGTACTTC
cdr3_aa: CARNRVNYEQYF

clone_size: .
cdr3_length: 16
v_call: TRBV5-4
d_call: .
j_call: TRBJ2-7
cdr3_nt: TGTGCCAGCAGCTTGGCAGGAGGGACTTCGTCCTACGAGCAGTACTTC
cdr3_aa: CASSLAGGTSSYEQYF

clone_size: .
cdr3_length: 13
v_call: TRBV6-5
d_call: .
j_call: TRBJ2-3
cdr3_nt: TGTGCCAGCAGGCACTCAGGGACAGATACGCAGTATTTT
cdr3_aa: CASRHSGTDTQYF

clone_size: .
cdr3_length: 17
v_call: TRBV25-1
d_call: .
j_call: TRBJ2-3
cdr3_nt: TGTGCCAGCAGTTCCCTTGACAGGACCCAGGGCACCCATACGCAGTATTTT
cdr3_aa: CASSSLDRTQGTHTQYF

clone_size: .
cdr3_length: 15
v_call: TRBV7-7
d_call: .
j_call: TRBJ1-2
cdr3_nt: TGTGCTAGCAGCTGGGGTGACAGACGATCCTATGGCTACACCTTC
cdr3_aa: CASSWGDRRSYGYTF